Reported below is one TCR beta chain. Its antigen is undetermined. This specimen comes from a study of PD-L1 blockade in urothelial cancer. Study-level findings and limits: Better survival was forecast by a pretreatment blood TCR clonality below the median. At the 3-week point, tumor-associated blood clones expanded more in durable-benefit patients.

Each PCR reaction had synthetic TCR analog templates spiked into it. TCRdb keeps only in-frame clones here, not all; method: immunoSEQ multiplex PCR. The profile covers around 70,000 clones, with roughly 89% appearing a single time and about 8.6% taken by the ten largest. The sample's time point: pretreatment peripheral blood. A total of 1 to 8 samples per patient were collected pretreatment and on-treatment. The input for sequencing was PBMCs, taken around atezolizumab (anti-PD-L1) treatment. The source is a woman aged 70-85 years with urothelial cancer.

DNA for the CDR3: TGTGCCAGTATGCCGAGAAGCCAGGCAGGGATGGAAAAACTGTTTTTT. Its protein is CASMPRSQAGMEKLFF. V and J are TRBV19 and TRBJ1-4; the D gene is possibly TRBD1 (5 bases). Trimming pared 7 bases from V and 8 bases from J, leaving 23 bases between. Germline CDR1 is LNHDA and CDR2 is SQIVND (reference sequence). CDR3 length: 16 amino acids.